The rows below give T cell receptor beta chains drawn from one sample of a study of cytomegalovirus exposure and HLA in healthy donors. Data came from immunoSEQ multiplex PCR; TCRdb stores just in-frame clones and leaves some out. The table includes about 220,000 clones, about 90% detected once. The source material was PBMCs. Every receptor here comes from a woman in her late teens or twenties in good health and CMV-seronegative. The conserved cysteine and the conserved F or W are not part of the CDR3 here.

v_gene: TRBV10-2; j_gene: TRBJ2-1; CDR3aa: ASREPGLANYNEQF
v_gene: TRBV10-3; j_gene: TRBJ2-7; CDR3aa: AISEETGQGRYEQY
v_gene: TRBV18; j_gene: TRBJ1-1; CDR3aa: ASSPNSGRTEAF
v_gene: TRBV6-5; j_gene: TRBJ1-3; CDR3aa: ASSTDSGNTIY
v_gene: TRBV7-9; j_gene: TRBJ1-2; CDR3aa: ASSATGGEYNYGYT
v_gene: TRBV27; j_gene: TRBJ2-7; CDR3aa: ASSLVAGAHEQY
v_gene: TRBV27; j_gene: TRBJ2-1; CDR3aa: ASSSGLAGGLYNEQF
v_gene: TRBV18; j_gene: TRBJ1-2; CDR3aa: ASSPWDRYNYGYT
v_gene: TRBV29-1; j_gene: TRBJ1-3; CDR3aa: SVEDRATGNTIY
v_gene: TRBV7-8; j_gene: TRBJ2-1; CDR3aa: ASSPLGGRSYNEQF
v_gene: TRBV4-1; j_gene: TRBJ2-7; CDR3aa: ASSPRDRGPLEQY
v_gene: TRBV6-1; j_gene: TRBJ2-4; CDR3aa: ASSPLLLTKNIQY
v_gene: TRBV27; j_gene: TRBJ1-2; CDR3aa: ASSQARGNYGYT
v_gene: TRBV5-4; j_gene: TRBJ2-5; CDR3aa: ASSSWGGGEETQY
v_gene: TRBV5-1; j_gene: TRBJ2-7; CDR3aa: ASSLTPGQGGEQY